This entry features one TCR beta chain sequence. Survey-level TCR beta sequencing used the immunoSEQ assay. Using immunoSEQ multiplex PCR, the repertoire was profiled, and TCRdb retains in-frame clones only, with some absent. Here the sample spans some 70,000 clones, just over 90% being singletons. CDR3 length: 16 residues. Germline V CDR1 and CDR2: SGHDT, YYEEEE. With 1 base removed from V and 0 bases from J, the gap between germline ends came to 11 bases. Sequenced material: PBMCs. The V and J genes are TRBV5-6 and TRBJ1-3; maybe TRBD1 (5 bases). This sequence was found in a middle-aged man with rheumatoid arthritis. The CDR3 DNA reads TGTGCCAGCAGCTTGTTTGAGACAGCCTCTGGAAACACCATATATTTT. Translated, it gives CASSLFETASGNTIYF.